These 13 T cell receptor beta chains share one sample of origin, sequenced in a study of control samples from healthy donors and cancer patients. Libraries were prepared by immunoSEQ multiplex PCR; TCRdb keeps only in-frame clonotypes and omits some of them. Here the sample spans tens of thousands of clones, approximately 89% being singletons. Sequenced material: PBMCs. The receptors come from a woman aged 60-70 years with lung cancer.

The DNA for the CDR3 is TGTGCCAGCAGCCCCGCCCGGGACAGGGGCCTTCTTTTCTCCTACGAGCAGTACTTC. Amino acid sequence: CASSPARDRGLLFSYEQYF. V and J are TRBV27 and TRBJ2-7; the match to TRBD1 covers 10 bases. V was pared by 6 bases and J by 0 bases, with 17 bases of the junction left unmatched. The CDR3 covers 19 residues. Germline CDR1 is MNHEY and CDR2 is SMNVEV (reference sequence).

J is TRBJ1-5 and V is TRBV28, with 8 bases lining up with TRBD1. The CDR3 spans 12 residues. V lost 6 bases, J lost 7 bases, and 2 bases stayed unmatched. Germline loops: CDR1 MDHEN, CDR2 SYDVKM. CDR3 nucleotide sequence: TGTGCCAGCAGGGACAGGGTACAGCCCCAGCATTTT. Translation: CASRDRVQPQHF.

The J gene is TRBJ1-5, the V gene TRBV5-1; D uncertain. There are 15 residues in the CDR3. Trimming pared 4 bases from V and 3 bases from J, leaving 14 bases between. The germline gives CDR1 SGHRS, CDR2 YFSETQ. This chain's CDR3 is CASSPGGQFNQPQHF. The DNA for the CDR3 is TGCGCCAGCAGCCCAGGAGGGCAGTTCAATCAGCCCCAGCATTTT.

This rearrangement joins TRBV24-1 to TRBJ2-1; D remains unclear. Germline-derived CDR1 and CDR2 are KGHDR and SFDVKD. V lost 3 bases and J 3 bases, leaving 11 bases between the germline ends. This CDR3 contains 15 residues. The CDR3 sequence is CATSDTNRNYNEQFF. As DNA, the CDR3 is TGTGCCACCAGTGATACAAATCGGAACTACAATGAGCAGTTCTTC.

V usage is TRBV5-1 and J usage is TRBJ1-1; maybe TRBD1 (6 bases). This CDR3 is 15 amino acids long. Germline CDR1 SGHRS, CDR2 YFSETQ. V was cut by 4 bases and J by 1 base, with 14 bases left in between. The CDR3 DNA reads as TGCGCCAGCAGCAATCCGACAGGCGGGAACACTGAAGCTTTCTTT. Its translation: CASSNPTGGNTEAFF.

The CDR3 region has the DNA TGTGCCAGCAGCTTACTAAGGCCGGGAGAGATCCGGGAGACCCAGTACTTC. Amino acid sequence: CASSLLRPGEIRETQYF. V usage is TRBV5-5 and J usage is TRBJ2-5; a weak D match, TRBD2 (6 bases). CDR3 length equals 17 residues. Germline CDR1 reads SGHKS; CDR2 reads YYEKEE (reference sequence). V lost 2 bases to trimming and J lost 5 bases, with 22 bases between them.

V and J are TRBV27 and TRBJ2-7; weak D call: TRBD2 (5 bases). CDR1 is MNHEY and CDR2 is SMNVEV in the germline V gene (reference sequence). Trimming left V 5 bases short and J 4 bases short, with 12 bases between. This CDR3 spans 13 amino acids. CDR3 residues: CASSTDGLYEQYF. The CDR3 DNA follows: TGTGCCAGCAGTACGGACGGACTTTACGAGCAGTACTTC.

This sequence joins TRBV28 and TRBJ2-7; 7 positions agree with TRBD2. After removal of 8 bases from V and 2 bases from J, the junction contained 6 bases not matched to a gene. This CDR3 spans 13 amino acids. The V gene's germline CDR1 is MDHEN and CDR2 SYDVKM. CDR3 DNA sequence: TGTGCCAGCCAGACGGGGGGAACCTACGAGCAGTACTTC. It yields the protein CASQTGGTYEQYF.

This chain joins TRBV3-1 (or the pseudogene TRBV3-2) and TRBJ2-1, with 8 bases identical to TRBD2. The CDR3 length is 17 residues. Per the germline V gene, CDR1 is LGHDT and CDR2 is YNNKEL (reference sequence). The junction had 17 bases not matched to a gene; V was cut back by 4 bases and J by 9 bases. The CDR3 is CASSLARGGSGGGEQFF. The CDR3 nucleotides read TGTGCCAGCAGCCTGGCGAGAGGCGGGAGCGGGGGAGGTGAGCAGTTCTTC.

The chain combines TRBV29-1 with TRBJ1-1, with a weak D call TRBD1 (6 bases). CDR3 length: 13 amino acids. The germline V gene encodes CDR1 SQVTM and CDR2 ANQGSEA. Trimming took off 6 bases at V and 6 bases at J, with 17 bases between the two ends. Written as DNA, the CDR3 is TGCAGCGTGGGGCAGGGGATAAAGGCTGAAGCTTTCTTT. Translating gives CSVGQGIKAEAFF.

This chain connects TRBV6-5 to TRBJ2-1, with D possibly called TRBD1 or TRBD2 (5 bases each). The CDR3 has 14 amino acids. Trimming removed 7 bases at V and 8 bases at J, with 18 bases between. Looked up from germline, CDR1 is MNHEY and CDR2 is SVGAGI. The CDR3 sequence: CASTEGLGFDEQFF. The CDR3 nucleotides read TGTGCCAGCACCGAGGGGCTTGGTTTCGATGAGCAGTTCTTC.

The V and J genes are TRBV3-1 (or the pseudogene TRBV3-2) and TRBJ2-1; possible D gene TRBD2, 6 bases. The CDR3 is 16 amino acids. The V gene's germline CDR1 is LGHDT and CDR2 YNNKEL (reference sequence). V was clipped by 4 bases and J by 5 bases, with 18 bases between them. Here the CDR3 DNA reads TGTGCCAGCAGCCCAGGGTACGGCTCGGGGGACAATGAGCAGTTCTTC. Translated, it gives CASSPGYGSGDNEQFF.

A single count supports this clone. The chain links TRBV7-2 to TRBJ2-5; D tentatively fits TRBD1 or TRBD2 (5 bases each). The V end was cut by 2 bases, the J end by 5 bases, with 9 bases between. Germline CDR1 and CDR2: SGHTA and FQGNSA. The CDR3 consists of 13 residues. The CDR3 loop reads CASSLSRDETQYF. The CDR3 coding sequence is TGTGCCAGCAGCTTAAGTAGGGACGAGACCCAGTACTTC.